These 18 T cell receptor beta chains were sequenced from one sample in a study of TIL therapy for anti-PD-1-resistant metastatic lung cancer. Noted time point: pre-treatment sample, taken before nivolumab and TIL therapy. Tumor tissue came from excised metastases, mostly pleural nodules or supraclavicular lymph nodes. Sequencing used immunoSEQ v3. The assay was immunoSEQ multiplex PCR, and TCRdb's table has in-frame clones only and misses some. The sample has tens of thousands of clones, over 60% seen once. Specimen: tumor tissue, collected at baseline. These receptors were collected from a person aged 30 to 80 with non-small cell lung cancer.

This chain uses TRBV10-2 with TRBJ1-1; D perhaps matches TRBD1 (6 bases). V lost 11 bases, J lost 5 bases, and 18 bases lay in between. The CDR3 is 13 amino acids. The germline CDR1 and CDR2 sequences are WSHSY and SAAADI. CDR3 coding DNA: TGCGCCTCTAGGGGGAGGGTAGATACTGAAGCTTTCTTT. Its protein is CASRGRVDTEAFF.

The rearrangement uses TRBV5-1 and TRBJ1-4, with 10 nucleotides matching TRBD1. Germline V gives CDR1 SGHRS, CDR2 YFSETQ. V shed 4 bases and J 4 bases; nucleotides not matched to a gene: 7. This CDR3 region has 16 residues. CDR3 bases: TGCGCCAGCAGCCTCGGACAGGGGGTCGGTAATGAAAAACTGTTTTTT. Protein: CASSLGQGVGNEKLFF.

The J gene is TRBJ2-7, the V gene TRBV5-4; D is possibly TRBD1 or TRBD2 (5 bases each). The V end lost 0 bases, the J end lost 3 bases, and 10 bases lay between the germline ends. The CDR3 runs to 14 residues. Per the germline V gene, CDR1 is SGHNT and CDR2 is YYREEE (reference sequence). CDR3 in DNA: TGTGCCAGCAGCTTGGCCGGGGCAGACTACGAGCAGTACTTC. Encoded protein: CASSLAGADYEQYF.

The chain joins TRBV27 to TRBJ2-6; TRBD1 matches at 9 bases. V lost 6 bases to trimming and J lost 2 bases; unmatched junction nucleotides: 5. The germline V gene encodes CDR1 MNHEY and CDR2 SMNVEV (reference sequence). The CDR3 is 16 amino acids. The chain's CDR3 is CASRPTGGAGANVLTF. The CDR3, as DNA: TGTGCCAGCAGGCCTACAGGGGGCGCTGGGGCCAACGTCCTGACTTTC.

The rearrangement joins TRBV5-1 to TRBJ1-6; no reliable D call. V lost 1 base to trimming and J lost 8 bases, with 19 bases between them. Germline CDR1 and CDR2: SGHRS and YFSETQ. This CDR3 has 17 amino acids. CDR3 sequence reads: CASSLPPLSAFDSPLHF. The DNA for the CDR3 is TGCGCCAGCAGCTTGCCCCCCCTCTCCGCGTTTGATTCACCCCTCCACTTT.

The CDR3 region has the DNA TGCGCCAGCAGCGGGGACAGGGATGTCTATGGCTACACCTTC. It is translated as CASSGDRDVYGYTF. V is TRBV5-1 and J is TRBJ1-2; TRBD1 agrees at 9 bases. V shed 4 bases, J shed 4 bases, and the junction held 5 bases outside the gene matches. The CDR3 length is 14 residues. In germline, CDR1 is SGHRS, CDR2 YFSETQ.

The chain recombines TRBV6-4 with TRBJ2-1; TRBD2 matches at 9 bases. J was trimmed by 4 bases and V by 3 bases; bases with no gene match: 10. CDR3 size: 17 residues. The germline gives CDR1 MRHNA, CDR2 SNTAGT. The CDR3 DNA reads TGTGCCAGCAGTGAAAGAGGCGGGGGGGCCTATTACAATGAGCAGTTCTTC. The encoded protein is CASSERGGGAYYNEQFF.

The chain couples TRBV7-6 to TRBJ2-3; TRBD1 matches at 9 bases. J lost 2 bases, V lost 5 bases, and 5 bases had no gene match. This CDR3 is 15 amino acids long. Germline-derived CDR1 and CDR2 are SGHVS and FNYEAQ. The CDR3: CASSPRTGATDTQYF. CDR3 nucleotides: TGTGCCAGCAGCCCCCGGACAGGGGCCACAGATACGCAGTATTTT.

The J gene is TRBJ1-1, the V gene TRBV6-5; D call uncertain. Trimming took 0 bases from V and 2 from J, leaving 7 bases between them. CDR1 is MNHEY, CDR2 SVGAGI, per germline. The CDR3 contains 14 residues. The CDR3 protein is CASSYSGDNTEAFF. The CDR3 DNA follows: TGTGCCAGCAGTTACTCCGGGGATAACACTGAAGCTTTCTTT.

The chain uses TRBV7-5 and TRBJ2-1; the D call TRBD2 from the table was never checked on the DNA. TRBV7-5 is marked as a pseudogene. The CDR3 contains 15 residues. In DNA, the CDR3 is TGTGTCAGAAGCTTACAGGCGGGGGGCCACAATGAGCAGTTCTTC. As protein: CVRSLQAGGHNEQFF.

The V call is TRBV21-1, the J call TRBJ2-1; the D segment call TRBD1 is taken from the table without a DNA check. TRBV21-1 is marked as a pseudogene. The CDR3 is made up of 14 amino acids. CDR3 amino acids: CASSPPRDNNEQFF. For the CDR3, the DNA is TGTGCCAGCAGCCCCCCTCGGGACAACAATGAGCAGTTCTTC.

This chain joins TRBV14 and TRBJ2-1; 7 bases match TRBD2. CDR1 and CDR2 from the germline V gene are SGHDN and FVKESK. The CDR3 is made up of 14 amino acids. Trimming cost V 1 base and J 5 bases; bases outside gene matches: 2. CDR3 nucleotide sequence: TGTGCCAGCAGCCAAGCCACTAGCGACAATGAGCAGTTCTTC. Residues: CASSQATSDNEQFF.

This clone was seen only a few times. The chain uses TRBV6-5 and TRBJ1-2; weak D call: TRBD1 (5 bases). The CDR3 has 16 residues. CDR1 MNHEY and CDR2 SVGAGI come from the germline V gene. V lost 2 bases and J 3 bases, leaving 16 bases between the germline ends. The CDR3 DNA follows: TGTGCCAGCAGTTACCTGACCCAGGGATCGGACTATGGCTACACCTTC. It is translated as CASSYLTQGSDYGYTF.

The chain uses TRBV14 and TRBJ2-3; 12 positions match TRBD2. Germline-derived CDR1 and CDR2 are SGHDN and FVKESK. This CDR3 region has 22 residues. V was pared by 1 base and J by 2 bases, with 19 bases of the junction left unmatched. This CDR3 reads CASSQALPPGLAGISYTDTQYF. The CDR3 bases are TGTGCCAGCAGCCAAGCCCTACCGCCCGGACTAGCGGGGATCTCATACACAGATACGCAGTATTTT.

This chain joins TRBV10-3 and TRBJ1-5, with D possibly being TRBD1 (5 bases). Trimming took off 7 bases at V and 5 bases at J, with 12 bases between the two ends. Germline V gene lookup returns CDR1 ENHRY and CDR2 SYGVKD. There are 13 residues in the CDR3. The CDR3 sequence: CAINRDVDQPQHF. The DNA of the CDR3 is TGTGCCATCAATAGGGACGTGGATCAGCCCCAGCATTTT.

This clone is medium-sized (0.01 to 0.1%). The V call is TRBV7-9, the J call TRBJ1-4; a weak D match, TRBD1 (5 bases). The CDR3 runs to 14 residues. V was clipped by 1 base and J by 7 bases, with 10 bases between them. From germline, CDR1 is SEHNR and CDR2 FQNEAQ (reference sequence). CDR3 in amino acids: CASSLGQGFEKLFF. The CDR3 coding sequence is TGTGCCAGCAGCTTAGGGCAGGGATTTGAAAAACTGTTTTTT.

V and J are TRBV4-2 and TRBJ2-5; D remains unclear. CDR1 and CDR2 from the germline V gene are LGHNA and YNFKEQ. The CDR3 spans 16 residues. The V and J ends lost 1 base and 2 bases respectively, with 14 bases between them. CDR3 amino acids: CASSQGHGELQETQYF. In DNA, the CDR3 is TGTGCCAGCAGCCAAGGACACGGAGAGCTACAAGAGACCCAGTACTTC.

This clone was observed a handful of times. The J gene is TRBJ1-3, the V gene TRBV6-5; no clear D. The CDR3 sequence is 14 residues long. The germline V gene encodes CDR1 MNHEY and CDR2 SVGAGI. Trimming took off 6 bases at V and 5 bases at J, with 14 bases between the two ends. The CDR3 sequence: CASRDPTARNTIYF. Here the CDR3 DNA reads TGTGCCAGCAGGGACCCAACGGCGCGAAACACCATATATTTT.